This TCR beta chain derives from a study of OX40 agonist ivuxolimab in advanced cancers. Study-wide background: Patients received intravenous ivuxolimab every 2 weeks at 0.01 to 10 mg/kg. Broader study findings: Some nonresponders likewise displayed low normalized T-cell clonal expansion. Expanded clones were, on average, more numerous among CD8+ T cells than CD4+. The study found among the lowest clonal expansion in partial responders at 0.1-3.0 mg/kg.

TCRdb's copy holds only in-frame clones and misses some; the assay was immunoSEQ multiplex PCR. The sample yields around 80,000 clones, more than 75% seen once. With respect to this clone: What it recognizes is unknown.

The CDR3 spans 16 residues. V was trimmed by 0 bases and J by 4 bases, leaving 16 bases between them. CDR1 is KGHSH and CDR2 is LQKENI in the germline V gene. The rearrangement joins TRBV18 to TRBJ2-7; possibly TRBD1 for D (6 bases). This TCR was recovered from an adult with an advanced solid tumor such as melanoma, head and neck, liver or kidney cancer. This material consisted of CD4+ or CD8+ T cells sorted from blood, taken in a trial of the OX40 agonist ivuxolimab. This CDR3 is CASSPPEQDQGYEQYF. The CDR3, as DNA: TGTGCCAGCTCACCACCGGAACAGGATCAGGGGTACGAGCAGTACTTC.